This TCR beta chain was identified during a study of blood T cell repertoires in COVID-19. Assay: immunoSEQ multiplex PCR; the TCRdb copy retains only in-frame clones and omits some. The sample lists 300,000 to 400,000 clones, 70% to 90% occurring once. Material for sequencing was peripheral blood. This sequence originates from a woman aged 45-65 years with active or convalescent COVID-19.

Here the CDR3 reads CASSPRVGSTFIQYF. CDR3 coding DNA: TGTGCCAGCAGCCCGCGGGTGGGCAGTACTTTTATTCAGTACTTC. The chain couples TRBV11-1 to TRBJ2-4; perhaps TRBD2 as D (5 bases). The CDR3 has 15 amino acids. Deletions cut 5 bases from V and 10 bases from J, with 21 bases between. In germline, CDR1 is SGHAT, CDR2 FQDESV (reference sequence). Complete variable domain (other parts from reference TRBV11-1 and TRBJ2-4): EAEVAQSPRYKITEKSQAVAFWCDPISGHATLYWYRQILGQGPELLVQFQDESVVDDSQLPKDRFSAERLKGVDSTLKIQPAELGDSAMYLCASSPRVGSTFIQYFGAGTRLSVL.